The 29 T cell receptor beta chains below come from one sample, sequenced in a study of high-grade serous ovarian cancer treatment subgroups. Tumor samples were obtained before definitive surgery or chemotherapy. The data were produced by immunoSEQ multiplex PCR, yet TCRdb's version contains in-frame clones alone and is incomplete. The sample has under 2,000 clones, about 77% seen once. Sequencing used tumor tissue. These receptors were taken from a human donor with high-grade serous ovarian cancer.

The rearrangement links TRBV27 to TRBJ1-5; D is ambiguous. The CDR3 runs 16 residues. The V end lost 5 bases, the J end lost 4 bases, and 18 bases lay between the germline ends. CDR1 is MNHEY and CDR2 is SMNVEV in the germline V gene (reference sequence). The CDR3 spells CASSLRPGDWNQPQHF. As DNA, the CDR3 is TGTGCCAGCAGTCTACGTCCTGGGGATTGGAATCAGCCCCAGCATTTT.

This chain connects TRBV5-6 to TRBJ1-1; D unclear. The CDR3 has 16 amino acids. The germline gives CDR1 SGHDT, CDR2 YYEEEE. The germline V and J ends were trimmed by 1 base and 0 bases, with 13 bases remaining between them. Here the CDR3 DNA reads TGTGCCAGCAGCTTGTATGGCTGGAGGATGAACACTGAAGCTTTCTTT. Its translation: CASSLYGWRMNTEAFF.

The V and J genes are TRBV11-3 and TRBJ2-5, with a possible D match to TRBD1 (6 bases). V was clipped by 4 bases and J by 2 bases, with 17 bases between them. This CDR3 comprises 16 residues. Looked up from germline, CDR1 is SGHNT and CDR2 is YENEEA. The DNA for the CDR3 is TGTGCCAGCAGCTGGAAGGGGGACGTGAAGCAAGAGACCCAGTACTTC. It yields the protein CASSWKGDVKQETQYF. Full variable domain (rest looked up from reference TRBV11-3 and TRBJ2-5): EAGVVQSPRYKIIEKKQPVAFWCNPISGHNTLYWYLQNLGQGPELLIRYENEEAVDDSQLPKDRFSAERLKGVDSTLKIQPAELGDSAVYLCASSWKGDVKQETQYFGPGTRLLVL.

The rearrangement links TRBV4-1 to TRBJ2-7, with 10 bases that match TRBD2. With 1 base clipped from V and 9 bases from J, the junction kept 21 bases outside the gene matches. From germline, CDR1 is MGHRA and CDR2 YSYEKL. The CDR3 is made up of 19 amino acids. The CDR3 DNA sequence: TGCGCCAGCAGCCAAGTTCCCCAGGTAGCGGGAGGACGATTATCATGGCAGTACTTC. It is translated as CASSQVPQVAGGRLSWQYF.

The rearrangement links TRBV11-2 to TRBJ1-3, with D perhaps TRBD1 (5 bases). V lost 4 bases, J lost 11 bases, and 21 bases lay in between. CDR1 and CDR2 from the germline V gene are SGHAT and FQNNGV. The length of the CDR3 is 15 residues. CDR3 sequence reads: CASSSHRIPELAIYF. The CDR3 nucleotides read TGTGCCAGCAGCTCCCACAGGATTCCGGAGCTGGCCATATATTTT.

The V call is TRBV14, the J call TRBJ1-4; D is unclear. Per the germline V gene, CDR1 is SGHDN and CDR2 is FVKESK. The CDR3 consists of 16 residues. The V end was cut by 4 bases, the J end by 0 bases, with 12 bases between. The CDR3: CASSPRISATNEKLFF. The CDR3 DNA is TGTGCCAGCAGCCCTCGGATCTCTGCAACTAATGAAAAACTGTTTTTT.

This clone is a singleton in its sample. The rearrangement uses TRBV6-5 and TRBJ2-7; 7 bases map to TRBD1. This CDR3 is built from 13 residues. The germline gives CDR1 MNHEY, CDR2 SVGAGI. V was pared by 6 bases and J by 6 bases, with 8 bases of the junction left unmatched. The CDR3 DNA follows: TGTGCCAGCAGCAGGGCGACAGGGTTCGAGCAGTACTTC. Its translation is CASSRATGFEQYF.

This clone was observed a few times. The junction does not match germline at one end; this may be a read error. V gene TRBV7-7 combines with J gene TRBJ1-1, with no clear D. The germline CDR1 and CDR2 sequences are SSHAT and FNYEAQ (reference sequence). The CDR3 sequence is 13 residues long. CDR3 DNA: TGTGCTAGCAGCTCTTCCGTAGAGACTGAAGCTTTCTTT. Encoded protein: CASSSSVETEAFF.

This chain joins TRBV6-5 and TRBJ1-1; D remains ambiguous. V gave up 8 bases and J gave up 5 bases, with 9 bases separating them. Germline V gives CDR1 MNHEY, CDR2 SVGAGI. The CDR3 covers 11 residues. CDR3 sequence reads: CASGRFTEAFF. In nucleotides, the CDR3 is TGTGCCAGCGGTAGGTTTACTGAAGCTTTCTTT.

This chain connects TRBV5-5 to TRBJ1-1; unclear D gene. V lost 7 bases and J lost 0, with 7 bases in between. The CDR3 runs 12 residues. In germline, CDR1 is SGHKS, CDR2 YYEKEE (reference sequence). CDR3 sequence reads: CASEGVNTEAFF. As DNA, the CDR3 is TGTGCCAGCGAGGGAGTGAACACTGAAGCTTTCTTT.

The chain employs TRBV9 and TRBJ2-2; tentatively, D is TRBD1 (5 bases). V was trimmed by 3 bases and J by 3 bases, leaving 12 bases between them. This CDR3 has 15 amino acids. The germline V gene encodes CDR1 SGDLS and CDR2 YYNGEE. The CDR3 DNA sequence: TGTGCCAGCAGCGAACGACAGTTGCACACCGGGGAGCTGTTTTTT. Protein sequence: CASSERQLHTGELFF.

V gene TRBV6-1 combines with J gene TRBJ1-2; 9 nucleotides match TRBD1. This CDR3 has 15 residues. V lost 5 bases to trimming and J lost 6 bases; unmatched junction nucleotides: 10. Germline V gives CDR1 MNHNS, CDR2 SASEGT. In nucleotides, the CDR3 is TGTGCCAGCAGTAATCACAGGGGGCGGTCTAATGGCTACACCTTC. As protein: CASSNHRGRSNGYTF.

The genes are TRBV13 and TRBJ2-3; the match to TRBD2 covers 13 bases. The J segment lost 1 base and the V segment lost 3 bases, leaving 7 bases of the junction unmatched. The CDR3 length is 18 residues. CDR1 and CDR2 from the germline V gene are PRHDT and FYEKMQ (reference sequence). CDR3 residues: CASSFSTGTSGGTDTQYF. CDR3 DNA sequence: TGTGCCAGCAGCTTCTCAACCGGGACTAGCGGGGGCACAGATACGCAGTATTTT.

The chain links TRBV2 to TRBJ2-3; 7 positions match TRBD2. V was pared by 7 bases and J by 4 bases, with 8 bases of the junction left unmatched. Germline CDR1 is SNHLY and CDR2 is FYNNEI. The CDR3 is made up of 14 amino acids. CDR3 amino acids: CASTGGSEADTQYF. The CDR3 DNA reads TGTGCCAGCACAGGCGGGAGTGAAGCAGATACGCAGTATTTT.

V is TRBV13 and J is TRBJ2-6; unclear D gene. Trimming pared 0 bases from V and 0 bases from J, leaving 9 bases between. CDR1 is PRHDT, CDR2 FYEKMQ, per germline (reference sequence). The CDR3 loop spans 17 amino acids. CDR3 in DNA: TGTGCCAGCAGCTTAGGTTCGGGCTACTCTGGGGCCAACGTCCTGACTTTC. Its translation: CASSLGSGYSGANVLTF.

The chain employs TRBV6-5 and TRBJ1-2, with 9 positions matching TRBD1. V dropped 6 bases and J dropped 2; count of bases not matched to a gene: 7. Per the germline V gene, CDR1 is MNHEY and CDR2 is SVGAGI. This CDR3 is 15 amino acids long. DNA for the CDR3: TGTGCCAGCAGAATTACAGGGGGCGAGAACTATGGCTACACCTTC. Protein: CASRITGGENYGYTF.

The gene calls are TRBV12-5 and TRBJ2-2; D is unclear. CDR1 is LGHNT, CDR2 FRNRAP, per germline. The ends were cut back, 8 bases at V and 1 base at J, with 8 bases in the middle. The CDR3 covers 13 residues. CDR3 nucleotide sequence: TGTGCTAGTCTCACAGAGAACACCGGGGAGCTGTTTTTT. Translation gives CASLTENTGELFF.

The CDR3 DNA is TGTGCCAGCAGCGTAGCTAGCGGGACCTACAATGAGCAGTTCTTC. It is translated as CASSVASGTYNEQFF. The V and J genes are TRBV9 and TRBJ2-1, with 9 bases aligning to TRBD2. CDR1 SGDLS and CDR2 YYNGEE come from the germline V gene. This CDR3 spans 15 amino acids. V was clipped by 0 bases and J by 2 bases; unmatched bases: 0.

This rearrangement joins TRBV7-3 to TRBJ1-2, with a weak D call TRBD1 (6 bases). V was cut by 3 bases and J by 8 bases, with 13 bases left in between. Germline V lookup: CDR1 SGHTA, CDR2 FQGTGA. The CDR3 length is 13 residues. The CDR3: CASSLGRGRGYTF. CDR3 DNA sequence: TGTGCCAGCAGCTTGGGCAGGGGTAGGGGCTACACCTTC.

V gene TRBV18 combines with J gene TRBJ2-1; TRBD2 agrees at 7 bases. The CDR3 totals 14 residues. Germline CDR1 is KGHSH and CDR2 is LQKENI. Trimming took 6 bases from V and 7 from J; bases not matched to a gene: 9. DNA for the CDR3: TGTGCCAGCTCCCTGGGGACTACACGTAATGAGCAGTTCTTC. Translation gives CASSLGTTRNEQFF.

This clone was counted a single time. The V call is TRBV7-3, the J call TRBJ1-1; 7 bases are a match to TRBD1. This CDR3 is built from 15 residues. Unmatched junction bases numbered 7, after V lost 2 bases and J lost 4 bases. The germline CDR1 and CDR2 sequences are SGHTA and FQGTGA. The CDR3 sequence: CASSLDLTGSTEAFF. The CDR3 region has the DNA TGTGCCAGCAGCTTAGATCTGACAGGGAGCACTGAAGCTTTCTTT.

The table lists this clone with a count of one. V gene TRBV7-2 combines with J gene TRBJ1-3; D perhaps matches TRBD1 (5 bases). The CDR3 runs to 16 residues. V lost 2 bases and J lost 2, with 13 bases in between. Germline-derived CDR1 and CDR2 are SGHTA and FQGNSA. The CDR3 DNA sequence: TGTGCCAGCAGCTTAATAGCGTCAGGGCCTGGAAACACCATATATTTT. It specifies CASSLIASGPGNTIYF. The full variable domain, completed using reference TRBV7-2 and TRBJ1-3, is GAGVSQSPSNKVTEKGKDVELRCDPISGHTALYWYRQSLGQGLEFLIYFQGNSAPDKSGLPSDRFSAERTGGSVSTLTIQRTQQEDSAVYLCASSLIASGPGNTIYFGEGSWLTVV.

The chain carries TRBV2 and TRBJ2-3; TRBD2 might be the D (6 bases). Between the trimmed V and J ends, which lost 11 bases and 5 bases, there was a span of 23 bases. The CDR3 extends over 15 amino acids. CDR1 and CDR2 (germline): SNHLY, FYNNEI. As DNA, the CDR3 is TGTGCCGGCGACCTGGCGGGAAGTAGTGTAGATACGCAGTATTTT. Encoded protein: CAGDLAGSSVDTQYF.

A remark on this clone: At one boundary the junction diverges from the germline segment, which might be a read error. CDR3 in DNA: TGTGCCAGCTCACCCACTGCCGGGACAACCTACAGTGAGCAGTTCTTC. Translating gives CASSPTAGTTYSEQFF. The rearrangement links TRBV18 to TRBJ2-1; possibly TRBD1 for D (6 bases). This CDR3 comprises 16 residues. CDR1 KGHSH and CDR2 LQKENI come from the germline V gene.

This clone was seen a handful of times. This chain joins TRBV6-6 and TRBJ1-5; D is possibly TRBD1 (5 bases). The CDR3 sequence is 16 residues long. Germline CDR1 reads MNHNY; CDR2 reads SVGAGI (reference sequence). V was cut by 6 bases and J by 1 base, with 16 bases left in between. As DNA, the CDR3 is TGTGCCAGCAGCGGCCAGGCCCGGGGGAGCAATCAGCCCCAGCATTTT. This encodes CASSGQARGSNQPQHF.

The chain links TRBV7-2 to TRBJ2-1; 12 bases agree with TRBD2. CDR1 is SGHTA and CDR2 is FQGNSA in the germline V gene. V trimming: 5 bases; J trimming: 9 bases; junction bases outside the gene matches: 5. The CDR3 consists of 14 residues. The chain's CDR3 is CASSTRLAGVEQFF. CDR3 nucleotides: TGTGCCAGCAGCACACGACTAGCGGGAGTTGAGCAGTTCTTC.

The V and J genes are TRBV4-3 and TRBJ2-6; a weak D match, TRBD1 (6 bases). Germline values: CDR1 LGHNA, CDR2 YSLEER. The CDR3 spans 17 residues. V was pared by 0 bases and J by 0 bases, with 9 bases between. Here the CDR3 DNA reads TGCGCCAGCAGCCAAGACGGGGACAACTCTGGGGCCAACGTCCTGACTTTC. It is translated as CASSQDGDNSGANVLTF.

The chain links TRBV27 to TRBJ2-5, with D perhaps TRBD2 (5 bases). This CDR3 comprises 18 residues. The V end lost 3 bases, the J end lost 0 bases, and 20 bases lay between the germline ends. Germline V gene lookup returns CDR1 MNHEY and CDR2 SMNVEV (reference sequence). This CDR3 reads CASSFYSGYSRYQETQYF. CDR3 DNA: TGTGCCAGCAGTTTCTACTCGGGATACAGTCGGTACCAAGAGACCCAGTACTTC.

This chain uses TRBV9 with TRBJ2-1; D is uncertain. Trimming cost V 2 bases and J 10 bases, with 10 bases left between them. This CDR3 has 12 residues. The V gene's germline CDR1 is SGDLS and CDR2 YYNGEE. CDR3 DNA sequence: TGTGCCAGCAGCGTCCCGCTCCAGGAGCAGTTCTTC. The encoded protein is CASSVPLQEQFF.